The sample holds a few counts of the clone carrying this TCR beta chain. What it binds is unknown. The data were taken from a study of identical twins. Looked up from germline, CDR1 is SGHAT and CDR2 is FQNNGV. The CDR3 runs 12 residues. With 8 bases clipped from V and 10 bases from J, the junction kept 8 bases outside the gene matches. General study findings and limits: With monozygotic twins, out-of-frame TCR alpha sharing exceeded what models estimated. Low generation probability was overrepresented in out-of-frame alpha sequences shared by twins.

Everyone who gave samples was a healthy Caucasian. Unique molecular identifiers were present on the cDNA, which also gained a universal primer site by template switching. Each CDR3 protein gets one entry after TCRdb re-called the 5' RACE reads with MiXCR. The sample shows 300,000 to 400,000 distinct CDR3 sequences, 9% of them seen only once. Sequenced material: naive T cells sorted from blood. V is TRBV11-2 and J is TRBJ2-1; 7 bases map to TRBD1. The source of this sequence is a woman between 45 and 65 years old in good health. The CDR3: CASRETGPEQFF. The CDR3 DNA is TGTGCCAGCCGCGAGACAGGGCCCGAGCAGTTCTTC.